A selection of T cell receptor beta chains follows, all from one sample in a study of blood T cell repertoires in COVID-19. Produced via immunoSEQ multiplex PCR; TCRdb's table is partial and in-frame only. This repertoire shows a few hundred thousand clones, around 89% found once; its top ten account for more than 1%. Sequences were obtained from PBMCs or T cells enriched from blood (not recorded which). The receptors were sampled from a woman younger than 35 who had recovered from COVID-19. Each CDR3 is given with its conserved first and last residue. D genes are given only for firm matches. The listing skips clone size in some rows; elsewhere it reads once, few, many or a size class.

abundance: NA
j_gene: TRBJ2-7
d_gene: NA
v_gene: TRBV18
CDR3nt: TGTGCCAGCTCTTCAAGGGGGTTGCATGCCCACGAGCAGTACTTC
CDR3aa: CASSSRGLHAHEQYF

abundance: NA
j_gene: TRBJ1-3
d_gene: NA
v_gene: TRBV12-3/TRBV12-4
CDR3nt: TGTGCCAGCAGTTTACGGGACACCATATATTTT
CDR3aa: CASSLRDTIYF

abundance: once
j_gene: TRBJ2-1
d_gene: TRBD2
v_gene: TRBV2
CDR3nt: TGTGCCAGCACTCCGACTAGCGGGGTCAATGAGCAGTTCTTC
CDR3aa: CASTPTSGVNEQFF

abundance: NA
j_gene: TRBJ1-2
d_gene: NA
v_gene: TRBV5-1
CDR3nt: TGCGCCAGCAGCCCCAGTCGGGGATCCTATGGCTACACCTTC
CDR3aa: CASSPSRGSYGYTF

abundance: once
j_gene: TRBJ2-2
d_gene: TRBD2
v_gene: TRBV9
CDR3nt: TGTGCCAGCAGCGTAGCTAGACTAGCGGCCAACACCGGGGAGCTGTTTTTT
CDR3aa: CASSVARLAANTGELFF

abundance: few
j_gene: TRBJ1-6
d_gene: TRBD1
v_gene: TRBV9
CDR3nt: TGTGCCAGCAGCGCGGAAACAGGGGCTTCCTATAATTCACCCCTCCACTTT
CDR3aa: CASSAETGASYNSPLHF

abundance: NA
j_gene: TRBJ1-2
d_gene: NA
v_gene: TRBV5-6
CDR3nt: TGTGCCAGCAGCGGGGCGATTAACTATGGCTACACCTTC
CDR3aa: CASSGAINYGYTF

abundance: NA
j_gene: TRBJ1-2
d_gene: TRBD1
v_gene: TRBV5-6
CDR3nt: TGTGCCAGCAGCTTGGGAGGGGGCGATGGCTACACCTTC
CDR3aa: CASSLGGGDGYTF

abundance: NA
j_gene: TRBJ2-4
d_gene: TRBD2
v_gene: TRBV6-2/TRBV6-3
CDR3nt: TGTGCCAGCAGTGACCCGACCTATAGCGGGGGATTTTCAGTGGACATTCAGTACTTC
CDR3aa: CASSDPTYSGGFSVDIQYF

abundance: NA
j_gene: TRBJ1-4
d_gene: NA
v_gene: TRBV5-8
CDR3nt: TGTGCCAGCAGCTTCAGGGATGAAAAACTGTTTTTT
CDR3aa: CASSFRDEKLFF

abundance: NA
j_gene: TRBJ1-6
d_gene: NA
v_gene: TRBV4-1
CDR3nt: TGCGCCAGCAGCCAAGCTCCAGGGGATTCACCCCTCCACTTT
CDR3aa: CASSQAPGDSPLHF

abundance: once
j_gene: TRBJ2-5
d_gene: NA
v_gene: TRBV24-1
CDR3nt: TGTGCCACCAGTGGCGGTGAGACCCAGTACTTC
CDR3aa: CATSGGETQYF

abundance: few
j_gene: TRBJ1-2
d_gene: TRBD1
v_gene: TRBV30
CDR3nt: TGTGCCTGGAGTGATCTTTGGACAGGGAACTATGGCTACACCTTC
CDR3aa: CAWSDLWTGNYGYTF

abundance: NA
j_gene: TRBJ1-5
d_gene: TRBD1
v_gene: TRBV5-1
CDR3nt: TGCGCCAGCAGCTTGGGGACAGGGGGAAATCAGCCCCAGCATTTT
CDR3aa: CASSLGTGGNQPQHF

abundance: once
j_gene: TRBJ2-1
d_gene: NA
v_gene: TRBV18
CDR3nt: TGTGCCAGCTCACCAGTTCCTATTTTTTACAATGAGCAGTTCTTC
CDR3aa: CASSPVPIFYNEQFF

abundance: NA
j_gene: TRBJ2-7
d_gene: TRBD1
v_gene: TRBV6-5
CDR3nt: TGTGCCAGCAGTTACTCTGGGACAGGGGATACCTACGAGCAGTACTTC
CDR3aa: CASSYSGTGDTYEQYF

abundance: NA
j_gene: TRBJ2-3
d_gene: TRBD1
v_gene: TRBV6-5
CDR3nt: TGTGCCAGCAGTTACCCTGGACAGGGGAACACAGATACGCAGTATTTT
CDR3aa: CASSYPGQGNTDTQYF

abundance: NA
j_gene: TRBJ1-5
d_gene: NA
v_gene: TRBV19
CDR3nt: TGTGCCAGTAGTATAGCGGCAGGCCATAGCAATCAGCCCCAGCATTTT
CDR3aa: CASSIAAGHSNQPQHF

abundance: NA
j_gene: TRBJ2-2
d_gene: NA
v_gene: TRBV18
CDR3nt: TGTGCCAGCTCACCACCGCCGGGGGGCCGTGGTACGAACACCGGGGAGCTGTTTTTT
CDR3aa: CASSPPPGGRGTNTGELFF

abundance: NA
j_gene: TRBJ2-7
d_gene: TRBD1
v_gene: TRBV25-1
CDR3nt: TGTGCCAGCAGTGATTTATGGGACAGCCAGTCCTACGAGCAGTACTTC
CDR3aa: CASSDLWDSQSYEQYF

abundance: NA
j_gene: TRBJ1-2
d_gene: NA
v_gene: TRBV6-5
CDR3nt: TGTGCCAGTGGCGCAGGGTATGGCTACACCTTC
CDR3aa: CASGAGYGYTF

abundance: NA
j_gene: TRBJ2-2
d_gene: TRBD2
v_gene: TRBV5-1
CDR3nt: TGCGCCAGCAGCCCCTCGAGGCGGGGGGACGGGGAGCTGTTTTTT
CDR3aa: CASSPSRRGDGELFF

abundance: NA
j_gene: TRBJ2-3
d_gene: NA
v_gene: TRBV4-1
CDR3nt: TGCGCCAGCAGCCAATCCGATTTGCAGACAGATACGCAGTATTTT
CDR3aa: CASSQSDLQTDTQYF

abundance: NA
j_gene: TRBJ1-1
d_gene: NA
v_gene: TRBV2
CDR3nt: TGTGCCAGCAGACTTCGAGTTTCACGTACTGAAGCTTTCTTT
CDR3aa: CASRLRVSRTEAFF

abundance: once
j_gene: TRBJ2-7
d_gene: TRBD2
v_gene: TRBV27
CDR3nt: TGTGCCAGCAGACGGACTAGCGGGGCCTACGAGCAGTACTTC
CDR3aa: CASRRTSGAYEQYF

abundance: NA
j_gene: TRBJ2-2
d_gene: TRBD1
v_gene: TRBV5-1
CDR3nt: TGCGCCAGCAGGCCGACAGGGTATACCGGGGAGCTGTTTTTT
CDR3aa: CASRPTGYTGELFF

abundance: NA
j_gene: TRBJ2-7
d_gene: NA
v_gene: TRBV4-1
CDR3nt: TGCGCCAGCAGCCAAGATTACCGGGACACCTACGAGCAGTACTTC
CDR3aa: CASSQDYRDTYEQYF

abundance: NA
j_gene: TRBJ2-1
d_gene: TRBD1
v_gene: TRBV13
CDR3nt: TGTGCCAGCAGCTTCGGGACAGGGAGTAGGGAGCAGTTCTTC
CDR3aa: CASSFGTGSREQFF

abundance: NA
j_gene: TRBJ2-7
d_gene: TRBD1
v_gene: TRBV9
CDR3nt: TGTGCCAGCAGCGTAGACAGGGGTTCCTACGAGCAGTACTTC
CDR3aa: CASSVDRGSYEQYF

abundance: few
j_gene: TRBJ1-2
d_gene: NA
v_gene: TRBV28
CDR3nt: TGTGCCAGCAGTTTACTACAGGGTAACTATGGCTACACCTTC
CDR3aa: CASSLLQGNYGYTF

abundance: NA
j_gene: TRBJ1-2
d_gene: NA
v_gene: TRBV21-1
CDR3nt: TGTGCCAGCAGCCCCGGAGGGAACTATGGCTACACCTTC
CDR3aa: CASSPGGNYGYTF

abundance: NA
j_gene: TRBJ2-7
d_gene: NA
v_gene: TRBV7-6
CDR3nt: TGTGCCAGCAGCCACAGTCCCGGTCAGGGGTTTTACGAGCAGTACTTC
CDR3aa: CASSHSPGQGFYEQYF

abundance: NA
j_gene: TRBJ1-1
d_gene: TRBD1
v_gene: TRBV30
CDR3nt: TGTGCCTGGAGTGTACTAGGGGACAGGTTGAACACTGAAGCTTTCTTT
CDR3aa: CAWSVLGDRLNTEAFF

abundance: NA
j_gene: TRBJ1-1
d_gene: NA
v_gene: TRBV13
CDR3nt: TGTGCCAGCAGCTTCGGCCCAGGGTACACTGAAGCTTTCTTT
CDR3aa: CASSFGPGYTEAFF

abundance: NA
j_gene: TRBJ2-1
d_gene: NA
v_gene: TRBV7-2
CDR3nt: TGTGCCAGCAGCTCTCCTCCCGGACTGTCAAGCGAGCAGTTCTTC
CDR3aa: CASSSPPGLSSEQFF